The 18 T cell receptor beta chains given below trace back to one sample, sequenced in a study of blood T cell repertoires in COVID-19. Clones were read by immunoSEQ multiplex PCR, and TCRdb kept only the in-frame ones, dropping some. The table lists fewer than 250,000 clones, roughly 83% of them singletons. The sequencing input was PBMCs or T cells enriched from blood (not recorded which). These TCRs come from a woman in her 30s who had recovered from COVID-19.

J is TRBJ1-2 and V is TRBV29-1; 9 bases map to TRBD1. J lost 0 bases, V lost 6 bases, and 2 bases had no gene match. CDR3 length: 13 residues. The germline V gene has CDR1 SQVTM and CDR2 ANQGSEA. CDR3 bases: TGCAGCGTGGGGGACAGGGCTAACTATGGCTACACCTTC. This encodes CSVGDRANYGYTF.

This clone was seen just once. Germline and junction disagree at one end, which may indicate a read error. The CDR3 loop reads CASGLREQYF. The DNA for the CDR3 is TGTGCCAGCGGTTTGCGCGAGCAGTACTTC. The chain combines TRBV28 with TRBJ2-7; D gene uncertain. Germline values: CDR1 MDHEN, CDR2 SYDVKM. The CDR3 totals 10 residues.

The rearrangement links TRBV27 to TRBJ2-1; 15 nucleotides match TRBD2. V gave up 4 bases and J gave up 0 bases; unmatched junction bases: 10. There are 20 residues in the CDR3. CDR1 and CDR2 (germline): MNHEY, SMNVEV (reference sequence). Here the CDR3 DNA reads TGTGCCAGCAGTTCCACCGGACTAGCGGGAGGGGGAAGCTCCTACAATGAGCAGTTCTTC. It is translated as CASSSTGLAGGGSSYNEQFF.

The V and J genes are TRBV10-3 and TRBJ1-5, with unresolved D. The germline gives CDR1 ENHRY, CDR2 SYGVKD. The CDR3 extends over 15 amino acids. V dropped 0 bases and J dropped 0 bases, with 6 bases sitting between them. Here the CDR3 reads CAISESANSNQPQHF. The DNA for the CDR3 is TGTGCCATCAGTGAGTCCGCTAATAGCAATCAGCCCCAGCATTTT.

This clone was seen ten or more times. This chain uses TRBV14 with TRBJ2-2; D is unresolved. Germline V lookup: CDR1 SGHDN, CDR2 FVKESK. The length of the CDR3 is 14 residues. V gave up 0 bases and J gave up 4 bases, with 6 bases separating them. This chain's CDR3 is CASSQEDFTGELFF. CDR3 in DNA: TGTGCCAGCAGCCAAGAAGACTTCACCGGGGAGCTGTTTTTT.

The chain employs TRBV19 and TRBJ2-5, with 8 nucleotides matching TRBD2. This CDR3 spans 14 amino acids. The V segment lost 6 bases and the J segment 2 bases; nucleotides outside the gene matches: 5. Germline V lookup: CDR1 LNHDA, CDR2 SQIVND (reference sequence). The CDR3 nucleotides are TGTGCCAGTAGATCGGGGACTAGTCAAGAGACCCAGTACTTC. Residues: CASRSGTSQETQYF.

Many counts were recorded for this clone. J is TRBJ1-5 and V is TRBV27, with 10 bases identical to TRBD1. Germline CDR1 reads MNHEY; CDR2 reads SMNVEV (reference sequence). The trim removed 6 bases at V and 9 bases at J, leaving 8 bases unmatched. There are 14 residues in the CDR3. The CDR3 is CASSPRTGGSPQHF. DNA of the CDR3: TGTGCCAGCAGCCCAAGGACAGGGGGTTCGCCCCAGCATTTT.

The V gene is TRBV4-1, the J gene TRBJ1-4, with unresolved D. This CDR3 has 14 residues. Germline values: CDR1 MGHRA, CDR2 YSYEKL. V was pared by 1 base and J by 7 bases, with 10 bases between. CDR3 coding DNA: TGCGCCAGCAGCCAAGGGAGAGGGAGTGAAAAACTGTTTTTT. Its translation: CASSQGRGSEKLFF.

The rearrangement uses TRBV10-3 and TRBJ2-7, with TRBD1 matching 7 bases. The junction had 6 bases not matched to a gene; V was cut back by 6 bases and J by 7 bases. Germline CDR1 reads ENHRY; CDR2 reads SYGVKD. CDR3 size: 12 residues. This chain's CDR3 is CAIRGTEGEQYV. As DNA, the CDR3 is TGTGCCATCAGGGGGACAGAAGGGGAGCAGTACGTC.

This rearrangement joins TRBV6-2 or TRBV6-3 to TRBJ1-5; TRBD1 is a possible D gene (6 bases). The germline V gene encodes CDR1 MNHEY and CDR2 SVGEGT. V was shortened by 2 bases and J by 6 bases, with 11 bases between the two germline ends. The CDR3 is made up of 14 amino acids. The CDR3 protein is CASSYGRGPQPQHF. CDR3 nucleotides: TGTGCCAGCAGTTACGGCAGGGGCCCTCAGCCCCAGCATTTT.

The V gene is TRBV28, the J gene TRBJ1-5, with 9 bases aligning to TRBD1. V lost 5 bases and J lost 2; bases outside the gene matches: 7. Per germline, CDR1 MDHEN and CDR2 SYDVKM. The CDR3 covers 16 residues. The CDR3 DNA is TGTGCCAGCAGTAAAACGGGACAGGGAGGCAATCAGCCCCAGCATTTT. This sequence encodes CASSKTGQGGNQPQHF.

In this sample, this clone turned up many times. The rearrangement uses TRBV28 and TRBJ1-6, with no clear D. Per germline, CDR1 MDHEN and CDR2 SYDVKM. The CDR3 extends over 14 amino acids. Between the trimmed V and J ends, which lost 8 bases and 10 bases, there was a span of 18 bases. CDR3 region: CASGKRIDHSPLHF. The DNA of the CDR3 is TGTGCCAGCGGAAAGCGGATAGATCACTCACCCCTCCACTTT.

The chain joins TRBV19 to TRBJ2-5; 7 bases are a match to TRBD1. J lost 2 bases, V lost 0 bases, and 3 bases had no gene match. This CDR3 has 15 amino acids. Germline V gene sequence: CDR1 LNHDA, CDR2 SQIVND (reference sequence). The CDR3 nucleotides read TGTGCCAGTAGTATAGATCGGGGACAGCAAGAGACCCAGTACTTC. It specifies CASSIDRGQQETQYF.

This CDR3 reads CASTKPGGGASQPQHF. CDR3 in DNA: TGTGCCAGTACCAAACCCGGGGGGGGCGCTTCTCAGCCCCAGCATTTT. The chain is built from TRBV19 and TRBJ1-5; TRBD1 might be the D (6 bases). Germline assignment: CDR1 LNHDA and CDR2 SQIVND (reference sequence). The CDR3 sequence is 16 residues long. V gave up 7 bases and J gave up 6 bases, with 22 bases separating them.

The CDR3 coding sequence is TGCAGTGCGCTAGCGTACAATGAGCAGTTCTTC. This sequence encodes CSALAYNEQFF. The chain combines TRBV20-1 with TRBJ2-1; D is possibly TRBD2 (6 bases). The germline V gene has CDR1 DFQATT and CDR2 SNEGSKA (reference sequence). Trimming pared 6 bases from V and 4 bases from J, leaving 7 bases between. This CDR3 is built from 11 residues.

This clone was counted a single time. The chain links TRBV19 to TRBJ2-5; the D gene is possibly TRBD2 (5 bases). This CDR3 spans 15 amino acids. Germline CDR1 and CDR2: LNHDA and SQIVND (reference sequence). V lost 3 bases to trimming and J lost 4 bases, with 15 bases between them. The CDR3 DNA reads TGTGCCAGTAGTATTCGAGGGAGCATAGTAGAGACCCAGTACTTC. Protein: CASSIRGSIVETQYF.

This chain uses TRBV3-1 (or the pseudogene TRBV3-2) with TRBJ1-2; TRBD1 matches at 9 bases. V lost 4 bases and J lost 8; bases outside the gene matches: 5. The CDR3 is 13 residues long. The V gene's germline CDR1 is LGHDT and CDR2 YNNKEL (reference sequence). This CDR3 is CASSLDRGYGYTF. Written as DNA, the CDR3 is TGTGCCAGCAGCCTCGACAGGGGGTACGGCTACACCTTC.

The gene calls are TRBV12-3 or TRBV12-4 and TRBJ1-5; D gene unclear. The V end was cut by 7 bases, the J end by 8 bases, with 12 bases between. The CDR3 extends over 12 amino acids. In DNA form, the CDR3 reads TGTGCCAGCACCGCGGGGTGGGAGCCCCAGCATTTT. Translation: CASTAGWEPQHF.